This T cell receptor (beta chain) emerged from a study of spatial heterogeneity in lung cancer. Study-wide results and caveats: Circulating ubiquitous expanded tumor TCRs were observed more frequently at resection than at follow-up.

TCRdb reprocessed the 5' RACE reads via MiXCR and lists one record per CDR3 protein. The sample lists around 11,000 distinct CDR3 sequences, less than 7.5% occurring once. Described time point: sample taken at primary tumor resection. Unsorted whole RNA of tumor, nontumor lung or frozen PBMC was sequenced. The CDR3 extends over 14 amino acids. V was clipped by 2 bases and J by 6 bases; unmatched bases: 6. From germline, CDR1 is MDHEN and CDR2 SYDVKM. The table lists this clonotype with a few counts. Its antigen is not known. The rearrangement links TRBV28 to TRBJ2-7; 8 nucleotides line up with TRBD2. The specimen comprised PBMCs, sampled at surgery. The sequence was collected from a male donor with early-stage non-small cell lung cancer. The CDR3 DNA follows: TGTGCCAGCAGTTTAGCGAGCGGGAGAGGCGAGCAGTACTTC. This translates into CASSLASGRGEQYF.